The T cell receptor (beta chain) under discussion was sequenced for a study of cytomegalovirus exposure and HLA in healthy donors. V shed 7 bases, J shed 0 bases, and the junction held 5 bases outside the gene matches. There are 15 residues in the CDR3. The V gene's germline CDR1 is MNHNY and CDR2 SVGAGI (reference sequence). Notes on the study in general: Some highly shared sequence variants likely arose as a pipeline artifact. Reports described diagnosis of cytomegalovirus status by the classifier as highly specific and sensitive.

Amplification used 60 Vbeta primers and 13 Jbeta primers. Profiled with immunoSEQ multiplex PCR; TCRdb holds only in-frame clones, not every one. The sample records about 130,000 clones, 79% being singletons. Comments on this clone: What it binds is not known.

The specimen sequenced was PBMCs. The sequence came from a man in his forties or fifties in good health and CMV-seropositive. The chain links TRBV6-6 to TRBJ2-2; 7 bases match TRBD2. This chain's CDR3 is CASTYAGANTGELFF. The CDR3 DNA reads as TGTGCCAGCACCTATGCGGGAGCGAACACCGGGGAGCTGTTTTTT.